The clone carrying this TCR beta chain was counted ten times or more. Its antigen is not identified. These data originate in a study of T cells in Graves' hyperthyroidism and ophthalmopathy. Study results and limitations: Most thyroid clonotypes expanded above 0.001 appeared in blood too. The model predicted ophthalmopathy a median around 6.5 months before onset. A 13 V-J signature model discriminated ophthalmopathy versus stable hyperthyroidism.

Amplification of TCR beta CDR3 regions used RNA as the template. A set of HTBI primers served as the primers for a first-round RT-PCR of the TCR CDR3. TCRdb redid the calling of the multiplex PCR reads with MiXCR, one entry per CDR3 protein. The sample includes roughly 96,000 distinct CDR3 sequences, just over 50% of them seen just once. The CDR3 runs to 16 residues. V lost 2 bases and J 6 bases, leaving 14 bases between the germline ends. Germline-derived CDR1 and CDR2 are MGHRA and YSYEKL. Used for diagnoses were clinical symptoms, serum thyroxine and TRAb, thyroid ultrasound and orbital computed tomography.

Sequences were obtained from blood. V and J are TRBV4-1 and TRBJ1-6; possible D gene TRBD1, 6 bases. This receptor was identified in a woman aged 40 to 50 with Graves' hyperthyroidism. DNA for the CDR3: TGCGCCAGCAGCCAAAGAGGCGGGGGCCCTAATTCACCCCTCCACTTT. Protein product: CASSQRGGGPNSPLHF.